A selection of T cell receptor beta chains follows, all from one sample in a study of graft-versus-host responses after intestinal transplantation. Profiling relied on immunoSEQ multiplex PCR, and the TCRdb table lists in-frame clones only, not all of them. The sample yields fewer than 100,000 clones, roughly 83% seen once. The starting material was PBMCs, obtained 255 days after intestinal transplant. These TCRs come from a human patient who received an intestinal transplant, so some T cells may come from the graft donor. Each CDR3 is given with its conserved first and last residue. Each record gives: J gene, clone size, V gene, D gene, CDR3 protein, CDR3 DNA. The D gene is left open where the match is weak. Expanded clones get a size class; other rows say once, few or many, or leave the size out.

J: TRBJ1-3
size: few
V: TRBV19
D: NA
CDR3: CASSVSSGNTIYF
DNA: TGTGCCAGTTCAGTAAGCTCTGGAAACACCATATATTTT

J: TRBJ1-2
size: NA
V: TRBV7-9
D: NA
CDR3: CASSLARTEANYGYTF
DNA: TGTGCCAGCAGCTTAGCCCGGACAGAAGCTAACTATGGCTACACCTTC

J: TRBJ1-1
size: few
V: TRBV7-9
D: NA
CDR3: CASSQSGGTEAFF
DNA: TGTGCCAGTAGTCAGTCCGGGGGGACTGAAGCTTTCTTT

J: TRBJ1-1
size: NA
V: TRBV5-1
D: NA
CDR3: CASSFGGNTEAFF
DNA: TGCGCCAGCAGCTTCGGGGGGAACACTGAAGCTTTCTTT

J: TRBJ2-1
size: NA
V: TRBV28
D: NA
CDR3: CASRHDNEQFF
DNA: TGTGCCAGCAGACACGACAATGAGCAGTTCTTC

J: TRBJ2-3
size: once
V: TRBV6-1
D: TRBD2
CDR3: CASSEEGSGGRNTQYF
DNA: TGTGCCAGCAGCGAAGAAGGTAGCGGGGGTAGAAATACGCAGTATTTT

J: TRBJ2-3
size: NA
V: TRBV14
D: NA
CDR3: CASGGLSDTQYF
DNA: TGTGCCAGCGGGGGACTCTCAGATACGCAGTATTTT

J: TRBJ2-7
size: NA
V: TRBV5-8
D: NA
CDR3: CASSRGRYYEQYF
DNA: TGTGCCAGCAGCCGGGGTCGGTACTACGAGCAGTACTTC

J: TRBJ1-3
size: once
V: TRBV19
D: NA
CDR3: CASSSLPGSSGNTIYF
DNA: TGTGCCAGTAGCTCCCTACCAGGATCATCCGGAAACACCATATATTTT

J: TRBJ1-2
size: NA
V: TRBV11-2
D: TRBD1
CDR3: CASSLGGQGKNGYTF
DNA: TGTGCCAGCAGCTTAGGTGGACAGGGAAAGAATGGCTACACCTTC

J: TRBJ2-7
size: few
V: TRBV19
D: NA
CDR3: CASSRQSSYEQYF
DNA: TGTGCCAGTAGTAGACAGTCTTCCTACGAGCAGTACTTC

J: TRBJ2-7
size: once
V: TRBV5-1
D: NA
CDR3: CASSSNSYEQYF
DNA: TGCGCCAGCAGCTCCAACAGCTACGAGCAGTACTTC

J: TRBJ2-1
size: NA
V: TRBV6-7
D: TRBD1
CDR3: CASSYRDRGVYNEQFF
DNA: TGTGCCAGCAGTTATCGGGACAGGGGGGTCTACAATGAGCAGTTCTTC

J: TRBJ1-3
size: NA
V: TRBV5-1
D: NA
CDR3: CASSLGQLSSGNTIYF
DNA: TGCGCCAGCAGCTTGGGGCAGCTTTCCTCTGGAAACACCATATATTTT

J: TRBJ2-5
size: NA
V: TRBV5-6
D: NA
CDR3: CASSGRRGALETQYF
DNA: TGTGCCAGCAGCGGACGTAGGGGGGCGTTAGAGACCCAGTACTTC

J: TRBJ1-1
size: NA
V: TRBV7-3
D: TRBD1
CDR3: CASSLTPTGMNTEAFF
DNA: TGTGCCAGCAGCTTAACCCCGACAGGGATGAACACTGAAGCTTTCTTT

J: TRBJ1-2
size: NA
V: TRBV7-9
D: NA
CDR3: CASSSEAHYGYTF
DNA: TGTGCCAGCAGCTCCGAAGCCCATTATGGCTACACCTTC

J: TRBJ1-4
size: few
V: TRBV6-5
D: NA
CDR3: CASSRYGRDEKLFF
DNA: TGTGCCAGCAGCCGATATGGACGGGATGAAAAACTGTTTTTT

J: TRBJ2-3
size: NA
V: TRBV6-5
D: TRBD1
CDR3: CASSEGQGADTQYF
DNA: TGTGCCAGCAGTGAGGGACAGGGCGCAGATACGCAGTATTTT

J: TRBJ2-5
size: NA
V: TRBV6-6
D: NA
CDR3: CASSFGLGGEWETQYF
DNA: TGTGCCAGCAGTTTCGGATTAGGGGGGGAGTGGGAGACCCAGTACTTC

J: TRBJ2-2
size: once
V: TRBV5-1
D: NA
CDR3: CASSLSSGLSGELFF
DNA: TGCGCCAGCAGCTTAAGTTCGGGACTCTCCGGGGAGCTGTTTTTT

J: TRBJ2-2
size: NA
V: TRBV29-1
D: TRBD1
CDR3: CSVADRGPGELFF
DNA: TGCAGCGTGGCTGACAGGGGACCCGGGGAGCTGTTTTTT

J: TRBJ1-5
size: few
V: TRBV2
D: TRBD1
CDR3: CASSEGTGTGVRPQHF
DNA: TGTGCCAGCAGTGAAGGCACCGGGACAGGGGTGCGGCCCCAGCATTTT

J: TRBJ2-7
size: NA
V: TRBV28
D: NA
CDR3: CASRYGGNEQYF
DNA: TGTGCCAGCAGGTACGGCGGTAACGAGCAGTACTTC

J: TRBJ2-1
size: NA
V: TRBV11-2
D: NA
CDR3: CASSPGGVYNEQFF
DNA: TGTGCCAGCAGCCCAGGCGGGGTCTACAATGAGCAGTTCTTC

J: TRBJ2-7
size: NA
V: TRBV5-5
D: TRBD1
CDR3: CASSLTDRGPYEQYF
DNA: TGTGCCAGCAGCTTGACGGACAGGGGGCCTTATGAGCAGTACTTC

J: TRBJ1-2
size: NA
V: TRBV28
D: NA
CDR3: CASSLGQGRGYGYTF
DNA: TGTGCCAGCAGTTTGGGTCAGGGGCGCGGCTATGGCTACACCTTC

J: TRBJ1-1
size: few
V: TRBV19
D: TRBD1
CDR3: CASRLGGGGDTEAFF
DNA: TGTGCCAGTAGGCTGGGAGGGGGCGGCGACACTGAAGCTTTCTTT

J: TRBJ1-5
size: NA
V: TRBV4-1
D: NA
CDR3: CASSRERGHQPQHF
DNA: TGCGCCAGCAGCCGCGAGAGAGGGCACCAGCCCCAGCATTTT

J: TRBJ1-3
size: NA
V: TRBV7-9
D: NA
CDR3: CASSFGTVISGNTIYF
DNA: TGTGCCAGCAGCTTCGGGACCGTCATCTCTGGAAACACCATATATTTT

J: TRBJ2-3
size: NA
V: TRBV7-9
D: NA
CDR3: CASSFWEADTQYF
DNA: TGTGCCAGCAGCTTTTGGGAGGCAGATACGCAGTATTTT

J: TRBJ2-1
size: NA
V: TRBV27
D: TRBD1
CDR3: CASSGQGSSGEQFF
DNA: TGTGCCAGCAGTGGACAGGGGAGTAGTGGTGAGCAGTTCTTC

J: TRBJ1-5
size: NA
V: TRBV7-9
D: NA
CDR3: CASSLEGVQPQHF
DNA: TGTGCCAGCAGCTTAGAGGGGGTTCAGCCCCAGCATTTT

J: TRBJ2-3
size: NA
V: TRBV2
D: NA
CDR3: CASIGGLSRPPDTQYF
DNA: TGTGCCAGCATCGGGGGCCTTAGCCGGCCCCCAGATACGCAGTATTTT

J: TRBJ2-3
size: NA
V: TRBV7-2
D: TRBD2
CDR3: CASSFATSGGTDTQYF
DNA: TGTGCCAGCAGCTTCGCGACTAGCGGGGGCACAGATACGCAGTATTTT

J: TRBJ2-7
size: few
V: TRBV4-1
D: NA
CDR3: CASSQVVSYEQYF
DNA: TGCGCCAGCAGCCAAGTGGTCAGCTACGAGCAGTACTTC

J: TRBJ2-7
size: NA
V: TRBV10-2
D: TRBD1
CDR3: CASSESVWGTGGSYEQYF
DNA: TGCGCCAGCAGTGAGTCGGTCTGGGGAACAGGGGGGTCCTACGAGCAGTACTTC

J: TRBJ1-6
size: NA
V: TRBV7-3
D: NA
CDR3: CASSLRGAYNSPLHF
DNA: TGTGCCAGCAGCTTGAGGGGGGCGTACAATTCACCCCTCCACTTT

J: TRBJ1-5
size: NA
V: TRBV15
D: NA
CDR3: CATSAGNNQPQHF
DNA: TGTGCCACCAGCGCCGGGAATAATCAGCCCCAGCATTTT

J: TRBJ1-2
size: few
V: TRBV7-2
D: NA
CDR3: CASSFSTAGRDYGYTF
DNA: TGTGCCAGCAGCTTTAGTACGGCAGGGCGAGACTATGGCTACACCTTC

J: TRBJ1-4
size: few
V: TRBV30
D: TRBD1
CDR3: CAWSAGGQFNEKLFF
DNA: TGTGCCTGGAGTGCTGGGGGACAGTTTAATGAAAAACTGTTTTTT

J: TRBJ2-3
size: once
V: TRBV5-1
D: TRBD2
CDR3: CASSPGLAGETTDTQYF
DNA: TGCGCCAGCAGCCCCGGACTAGCGGGGGAGACCACAGATACGCAGTATTTT

J: TRBJ2-3
size: few
V: TRBV27
D: NA
CDR3: CASATPGARDTQYF
DNA: TGTGCCAGCGCTACCCCGGGGGCGAGGGATACGCAGTATTTT

J: TRBJ1-1
size: NA
V: TRBV5-1
D: TRBD1
CDR3: CASSFQGAHTEAFF
DNA: TGCGCCAGCAGCTTTCAGGGGGCACACACTGAAGCTTTCTTT

J: TRBJ1-1
size: NA
V: TRBV29-1
D: TRBD1
CDR3: CSVPGQVDTEAFF
DNA: TGCAGCGTTCCGGGACAGGTGGACACTGAAGCTTTCTTT

J: TRBJ2-3
size: NA
V: TRBV5-1
D: NA
CDR3: CASSLVTHGTQYF
DNA: TGCGCCAGCAGCTTGGTTACCCACGGTACGCAGTATTTT

J: TRBJ2-7
size: NA
V: TRBV6-4
D: NA
CDR3: CASSFTWTPSGIYEQYF
DNA: TGTGCCAGCAGTTTCACCTGGACACCCTCGGGCATCTACGAGCAGTACTTC

J: TRBJ1-1
size: NA
V: TRBV27
D: NA
CDR3: CASSLQGFENTEAFF
DNA: TGTGCCAGCAGTTTACAGGGATTTGAGAACACTGAAGCTTTCTTT